The next 6 T cell receptor beta chains were all read from a single sample in a study of cytomegalovirus exposure and HLA in healthy donors. The PCR contained 60 Vbeta and 13 Jbeta primers. Using immunoSEQ multiplex PCR, the repertoire was profiled, and TCRdb retains in-frame clones only, with some absent. The repertoire holds 100,000 to 150,000 clones, with around 75% as singletons. Input material: PBMCs. The receptors shown here come from a man in his 60s in good health and CMV-seropositive.

This clone was seen more than once but under ten times. The CDR3 DNA follows: TGTGCCACCCAGGGCAGCACCTACAATGAGCAGTTCTTC. Translated, it gives CATQGSTYNEQFF. The rearrangement joins TRBV18 to TRBJ2-1, with D possibly matching TRBD1 (5 bases). This CDR3 contains 13 residues. Germline V gene lookup returns CDR1 KGHSH and CDR2 LQKENI. The V end was cut by 10 bases, the J end by 2 bases, with 12 bases between.

The chain carries TRBV10-3 and TRBJ2-1, with TRBD2 identical over 8 bases. The junction had 6 bases not matched to a gene; V was cut back by 6 bases and J by 2 bases. Germline loops: CDR1 ENHRY, CDR2 SYGVKD. This CDR3 comprises 15 residues. CDR3 region: CAIRQSGGPYNEQFF. The CDR3 DNA reads as TGTGCCATCAGACAGAGCGGGGGCCCCTACAATGAGCAGTTCTTC.

This rearrangement joins TRBV19 to TRBJ2-6, with 7 bases aligning to TRBD2. Germline CDR1 reads LNHDA; CDR2 reads SQIVND (reference sequence). Trimming took 3 bases from V and 0 from J; bases not matched to a gene: 8. The CDR3 extends over 18 amino acids. The CDR3 loop is CASSMGGDSYSGANVLTF. The CDR3 DNA reads as TGTGCCAGTAGTATGGGAGGGGACTCTTACTCTGGGGCCAACGTCCTGACTTTC.

The chain couples TRBV11-1 to TRBJ2-1; 10 bases agree with TRBD1. This CDR3 comprises 16 residues. Trimming cost V 5 bases and J 4 bases; bases outside gene matches: 8. In germline, CDR1 is SGHAT, CDR2 FQDESV (reference sequence). In DNA, the CDR3 is TGTGCCAGCAGCCCCTCGCTGGACAGGGGGTACAATGAGCAGTTCTTC. Its protein product is CASSPSLDRGYNEQFF.

V usage is TRBV27 and J usage is TRBJ2-7, with D possibly being TRBD1 (6 bases). The CDR3 is 16 amino acids. Deletions cut 4 bases from V and 1 base from J, with 17 bases between. Germline V CDR1 and CDR2: MNHEY, SMNVEV (reference sequence). The chain's CDR3 is CASSSTPYRASYEQYF. In nucleotides, the CDR3 is TGTGCCAGCAGTTCCACACCTTACAGGGCTTCCTACGAGCAGTACTTC.

The V call is TRBV6-5, the J call TRBJ1-2; TRBD1 is a possible D gene (6 bases). From germline, CDR1 is MNHEY and CDR2 SVGAGI. The CDR3 loop spans 12 amino acids. V lost 1 base, J lost 7 bases, and 7 bases lay in between. The CDR3 protein is CASSYWTVGYTF. CDR3 sequence (DNA): TGTGCCAGCAGTTACTGGACAGTTGGCTACACCTTC.